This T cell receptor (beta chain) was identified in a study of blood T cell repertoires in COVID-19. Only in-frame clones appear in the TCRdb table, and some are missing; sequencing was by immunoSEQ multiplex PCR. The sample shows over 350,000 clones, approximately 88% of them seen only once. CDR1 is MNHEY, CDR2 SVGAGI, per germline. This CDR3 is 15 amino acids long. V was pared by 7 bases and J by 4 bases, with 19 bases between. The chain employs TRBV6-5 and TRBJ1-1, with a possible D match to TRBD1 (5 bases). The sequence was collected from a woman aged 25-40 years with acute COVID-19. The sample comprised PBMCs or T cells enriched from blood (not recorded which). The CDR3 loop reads CASIPHGYGGTEAFF. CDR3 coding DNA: TGTGCCAGCATCCCGCACGGTTACGGGGGCACTGAAGCTTTCTTT.